This T cell receptor beta chain was recovered during a study of identical twins. Study results and caveats: Excess sharing by twins proved weaker in beta out-of-frame sequences. Cord blood's abundant beta clonotypes had fewer insertions, unlike memory repertoires.

This clonotype was recorded a few times. Its cognate antigen is unknown. TCRdb ran MiXCR on the 5' RACE reads and lists one entry per CDR3 protein. Of 1.5 million to 2 million distinct CDR3 sequences in the sample, more than 30% were seen once. Only healthy Caucasians were included as donors. The sequenced sample consisted of cord blood. This TCR derives from a newborn girl in good health.

The CDR3, as DNA: TGCGCCAGCAGCCAACTTCCGACACGGGGCAATGAGCAGTTCTTC. Its translation is CASSQLPTRGNEQFF. This sequence joins TRBV4-1 and TRBJ2-1, with a possible D match to TRBD2 (5 bases). V dropped 2 bases and J dropped 6 bases, with 14 bases sitting between them. Germline V CDR1 and CDR2: MGHRA, YSYEKL. This CDR3 has 15 amino acids.